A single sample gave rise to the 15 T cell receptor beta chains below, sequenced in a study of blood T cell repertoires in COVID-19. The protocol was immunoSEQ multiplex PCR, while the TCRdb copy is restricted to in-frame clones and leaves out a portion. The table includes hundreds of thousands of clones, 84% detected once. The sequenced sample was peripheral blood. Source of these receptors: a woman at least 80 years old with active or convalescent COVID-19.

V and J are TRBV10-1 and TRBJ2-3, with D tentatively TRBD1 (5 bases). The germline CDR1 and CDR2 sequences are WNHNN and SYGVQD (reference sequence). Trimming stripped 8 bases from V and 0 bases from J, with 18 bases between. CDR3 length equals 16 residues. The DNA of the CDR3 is TGCGCCAGCTGTCCCGTCACACAGGATAGCACAGATACGCAGTATTTT. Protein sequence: CASCPVTQDSTDTQYF.

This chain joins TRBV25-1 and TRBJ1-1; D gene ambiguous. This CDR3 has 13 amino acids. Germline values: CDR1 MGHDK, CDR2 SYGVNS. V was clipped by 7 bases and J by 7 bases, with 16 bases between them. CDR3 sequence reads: CASKEAPRNEAFF. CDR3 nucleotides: TGTGCCAGCAAAGAGGCGCCCCGGAATGAAGCTTTCTTT.

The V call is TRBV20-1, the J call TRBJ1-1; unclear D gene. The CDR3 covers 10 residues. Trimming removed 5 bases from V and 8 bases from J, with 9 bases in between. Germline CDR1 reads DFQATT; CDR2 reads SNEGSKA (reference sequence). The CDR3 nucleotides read TGCAGTGCTCCTTCAGGAGAAGCTTTCTTT. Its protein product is CSAPSGEAFF.

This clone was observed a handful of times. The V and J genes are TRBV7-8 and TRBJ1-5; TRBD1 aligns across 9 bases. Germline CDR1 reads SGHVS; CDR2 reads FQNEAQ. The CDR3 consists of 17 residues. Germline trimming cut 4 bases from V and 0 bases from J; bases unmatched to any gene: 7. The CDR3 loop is CASSSWTGEGSNQPQHF. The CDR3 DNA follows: TGTGCCAGCAGCTCCTGGACAGGGGAAGGTAGCAATCAGCCCCAGCATTTT.

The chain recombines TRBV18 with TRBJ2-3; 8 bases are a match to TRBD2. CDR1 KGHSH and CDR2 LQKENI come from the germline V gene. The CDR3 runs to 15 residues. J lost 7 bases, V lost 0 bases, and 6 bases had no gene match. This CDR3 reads CASSPPTSGGYTQYF. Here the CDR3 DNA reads TGTGCCAGCTCACCACCTACTAGCGGAGGGTATACGCAGTATTTT.

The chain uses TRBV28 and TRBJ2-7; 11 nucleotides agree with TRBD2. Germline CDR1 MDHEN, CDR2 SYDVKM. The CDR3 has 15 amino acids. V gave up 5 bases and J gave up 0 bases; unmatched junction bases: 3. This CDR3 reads CASSVTSGGSYEQYF. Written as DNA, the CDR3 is TGTGCCAGCAGTGTTACTAGCGGGGGCTCCTACGAGCAGTACTTC.

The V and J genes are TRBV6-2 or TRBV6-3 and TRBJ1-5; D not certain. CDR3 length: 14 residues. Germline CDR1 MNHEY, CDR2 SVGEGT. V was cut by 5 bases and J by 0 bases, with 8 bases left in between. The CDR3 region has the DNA TGTGCCAGCAGTAGACGGGTTAGCAATCAGCCCCAGCATTTT. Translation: CASSRRVSNQPQHF.

The CDR3 DNA reads as TGTGCCAGCAGCTTACAGATAGGAAACACCATATATTTT. It is translated as CASSLQIGNTIYF. This chain links TRBV7-6 with TRBJ1-3; unclear D gene. CDR1 and CDR2 from the germline V gene are SGHVS and FNYEAQ. V was trimmed by 2 bases and J by 4 bases, leaving 6 bases between them. The CDR3 loop spans 13 amino acids.

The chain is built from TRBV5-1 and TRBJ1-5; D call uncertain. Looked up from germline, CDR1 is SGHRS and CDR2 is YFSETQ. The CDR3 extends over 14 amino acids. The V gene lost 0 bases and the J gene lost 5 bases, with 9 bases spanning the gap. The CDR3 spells CASSLGKEDQPQHF. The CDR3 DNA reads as TGCGCCAGCAGCTTGGGTAAGGAGGATCAGCCCCAGCATTTT.

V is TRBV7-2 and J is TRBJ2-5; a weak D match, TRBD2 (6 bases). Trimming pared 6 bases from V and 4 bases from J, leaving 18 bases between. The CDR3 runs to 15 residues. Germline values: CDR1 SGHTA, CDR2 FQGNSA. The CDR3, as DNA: TGTGCCAGCAGTTACGCGGGCGGGGCGGGAGAGACCCAGTACTTC. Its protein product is CASSYAGGAGETQYF.

CDR3 residues: CAWSAENRELLNTEAFF. The CDR3 DNA reads as TGTGCCTGGAGTGCCGAAAACAGAGAGTTACTGAACACTGAAGCTTTCTTT. The rearrangement joins TRBV30 to TRBJ1-1, with D uncertain. Trimming left V 1 base short and J 0 bases short, with 18 bases between. Germline assignment: CDR1 GTSNPN and CDR2 SVGIG (reference sequence). CDR3 length equals 17 residues.

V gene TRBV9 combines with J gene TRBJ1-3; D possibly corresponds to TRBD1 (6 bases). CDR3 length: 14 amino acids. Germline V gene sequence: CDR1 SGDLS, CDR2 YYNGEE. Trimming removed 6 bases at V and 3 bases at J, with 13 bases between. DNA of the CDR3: TGTGCCAGCAACCTCGGGGGGCTTGGAAACACCATATATTTT. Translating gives CASNLGGLGNTIYF.

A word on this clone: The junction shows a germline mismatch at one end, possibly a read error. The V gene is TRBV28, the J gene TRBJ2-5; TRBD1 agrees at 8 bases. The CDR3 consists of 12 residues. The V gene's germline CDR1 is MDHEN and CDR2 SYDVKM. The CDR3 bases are TGTGCCACCAGCAGAGGGACAGGAGAACCTAACTTC. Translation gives CATSRGTGEPNF.

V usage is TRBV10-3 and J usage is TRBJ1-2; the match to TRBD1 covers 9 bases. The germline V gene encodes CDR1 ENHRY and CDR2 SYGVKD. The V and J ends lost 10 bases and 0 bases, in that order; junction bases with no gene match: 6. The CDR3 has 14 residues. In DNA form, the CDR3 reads TGTGCCACCCTCAGGGACAGGGCTAACTATGGCTACACCTTC. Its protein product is CATLRDRANYGYTF.

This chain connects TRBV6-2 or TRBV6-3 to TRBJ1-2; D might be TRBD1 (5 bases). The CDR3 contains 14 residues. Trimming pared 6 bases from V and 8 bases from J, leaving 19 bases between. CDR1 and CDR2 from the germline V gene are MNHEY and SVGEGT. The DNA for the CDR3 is TGTGCCAGCAGCCCGTCCCCCAGGGTTAACGGCTACACCTTC. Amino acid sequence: CASSPSPRVNGYTF.